The 5 T cell receptor beta chains below all came from one sample that was sequenced in a study of beta chain features in type 1 diabetes. The authors reverse transcribed all of the isolated RNA, so sequencing captured expressed TCRB transcripts. The data were produced by immunoSEQ multiplex PCR, yet TCRdb's version contains in-frame clones alone and is incomplete. The sample carries under 200,000 clones, about 9.1% recorded once. Source material: central memory CD4+ T cells from blood. The receptors come from a woman aged 18 to 35 in good health.

The chain employs TRBV6-5 and TRBJ2-7; 7 positions match TRBD1. There are 14 residues in the CDR3. In germline, CDR1 is MNHEY, CDR2 SVGAGI. V was clipped by 5 bases and J by 1 base; unmatched bases: 5. CDR3 DNA: TGTGCCAGCAGTGCGCCGGACAGGTCCTACGAGCAGTACTTC. Its protein product is CASSAPDRSYEQYF.

This clone showed up just a few times. The rearrangement links TRBV9 to TRBJ2-1; 7 bases fit TRBD1. The germline V gene has CDR1 SGDLS and CDR2 YYNGEE. Germline trimming cut 4 bases from V and 9 bases from J; bases unmatched to any gene: 13. This CDR3 is 15 amino acids long. In nucleotides, the CDR3 is TGTGCCAGCAGCACTGGGGACAGACCCTACGGTGAGCAGTTCTTC. It encodes CASSTGDRPYGEQFF.

The gene calls are TRBV6-1 and TRBJ1-2; D not certain. This CDR3 is 15 amino acids long. CDR1 MNHNS and CDR2 SASEGT come from the germline V gene. Trimming cost V 6 bases and J 2 bases, with 16 bases left between them. The CDR3 reads CASSRDGGLNYGYTF. In nucleotides, the CDR3 is TGTGCCAGCAGCCGGGATGGAGGGTTGAACTATGGCTACACCTTC.

The V and J genes are TRBV10-3 and TRBJ1-2, with D hard to call. Germline V gene data show CDR1 as ENHRY and CDR2 as SYGVKD. V lost 2 bases and J lost 10, with 14 bases in between. This CDR3 spans 13 amino acids. The CDR3 DNA reads as TGTGCCATCAGTGAGGGGTCATCTGAGGACTACACCTTC. Amino acid sequence: CAISEGSSEDYTF.

V is TRBV11-2 and J is TRBJ2-7; 11 positions agree with TRBD2. CDR3 size: 16 residues. The J segment lost 4 bases and the V segment lost 5 bases, leaving 10 bases of the junction unmatched. CDR1 is SGHAT and CDR2 is FQNNGV in the germline V gene. The CDR3 nucleotides read TGTGCCAGCAGCCCCCGGGGGACTAGCGGAATATACGAGCAGTACTTC. As protein: CASSPRGTSGIYEQYF.